This is a list of T cell receptor beta chains from one sample in a study of cytomegalovirus exposure and HLA in healthy donors. The protocol was immunoSEQ multiplex PCR, while the TCRdb copy is restricted to in-frame clones and leaves out a portion. This table holds around 250,000 clones, 90% found once. The sequencing input was PBMCs. The receptors were gathered from a woman between 18 and 29 years old in good health and CMV-seronegative. Each CDR3 is given with its conserved first and last residue. A D gene is named only where the DNA matches it firmly. Some rows have no size entry. The others give once, few or many, or a class for an expanded clone.

clone_size j_call v_call d_call cdr3_nt cdr3_aa
once TRBJ1-1 TRBV6-1 - TGTGCCAGCAGTGCACAGGTAGCGAACACTGAAGCTTTCTTT CASSAQVANTEAFF
- TRBJ1-1 TRBV11-2 - TGTGCCAGCAGCGTAACACCTAACACTGAAGCTTTCTTT CASSVTPNTEAFF
- TRBJ2-4 TRBV7-8 TRBD1 TGTGCCAGCAGCTTAGAGGGACAGACAAACATTCAGTACTTC CASSLEGQTNIQYF
once TRBJ2-5 TRBV13 TRBD2 TGTGCCAGCAGCCCCCACATCATACTAGCGGGGGGAGAAGAGACCCAGTACTTC CASSPHIILAGGEETQYF
- TRBJ2-7 TRBV2 TRBD1 TGTGCCAGCAGTGGGACAGGGTGGCCCTACGAGCAGTACTTC CASSGTGWPYEQYF
- TRBJ2-7 TRBV6-1 - TGTGCCAGCAGTTCGGACAGAGCCTACGAGCAGTACTTC CASSSDRAYEQYF
once TRBJ2-1 TRBV29-1 - TGCAGCGTCCTTACAGGGAGCTCCTACAATGAGCAGTTCTTC CSVLTGSSYNEQFF
- TRBJ2-2 TRBV5-1 - TGCGCCAGCAGCTTCACTAGCCCGAACACCGGGGAGCTGTTTTTT CASSFTSPNTGELFF
- TRBJ2-1 TRBV27 TRBD2 TGTGCCAGCAGTCCGGGGGGCTCCTACAATGAGCAGTTCTTC CASSPGGSYNEQFF
- TRBJ1-1 TRBV10-3 - TGTGCCATCAGTGATTCGACAGCTGAAGCTTTCTTT CAISDSTAEAFF
once TRBJ2-7 TRBV7-9 TRBD2 TGTGCCAGCAGTCAGGGACTAGCGGGTTACGAGCAGTACTTC CASSQGLAGYEQYF
- TRBJ1-1 TRBV7-9 TRBD1 TGTGCCAGCAGTAGGACAGGGGCCGAGACTGAAGCTTTCTTT CASSRTGAETEAFF
once TRBJ2-7 TRBV27 TRBD1 TGTGCCAGCATGGGGACAGTATACGAGCAGTACTTC CASMGTVYEQYF
- TRBJ1-4 TRBV30 TRBD1 TGTGCCTGGAGCCTCCGGGACAGGGGGCGCGCGGCTAATGAAAAACTGTTTTTT CAWSLRDRGRAANEKLFF
- TRBJ2-7 TRBV6-5 - TGTGCCAGCAGTTACGGGCCCCTATACGAGCAGTACTTC CASSYGPLYEQYF